Following are 20 T cell receptor beta chains from one sample sequenced in a study of Tregs in tolerant kidney transplant recipients. The data were produced by immunoSEQ multiplex PCR, yet TCRdb's version contains in-frame clones alone and is incomplete. The sample includes 25,000 to 35,000 clones. Sequencing used CD8+ T cells from blood, obtained before the transplant. The origin of the receptors is a human donor who received a combined kidney and bone marrow transplant.

A remark on this clone: The read finishes 3 residues shy of the CDR3 end, and the germline J gene is used to complete it. The chain links TRBV14 to TRBJ1-1; D remains ambiguous. V lost 4 bases and J lost 5, with 5 bases in between. CDR1 is SGHDN and CDR2 is FVKESK in the germline V gene. The CDR3 has 11 residues. CDR3 DNA (partial): TGTGCCAGCAGCCTCGGGACTGAA. Its translation: CASSLGTE. The full CDR3 protein is CASSLGTEAFF.

About this clone: From the germline J gene comes the end of the CDR3, since the read stops 3 residues before it. The chain has TRBV7-9 and TRBJ2-5; D could derive from TRBD1 or TRBD2 (6 bases each). V was cut by 4 bases and J by 2 bases, with 11 bases left in between. The CDR3 totals 14 residues. Looked up from germline, CDR1 is SEHNR and CDR2 is FQNEAQ (reference sequence). CDR3 protein: CASSWQGRQETQYF. The DNA read from the CDR3 is TGTGCCAGCAGCTGGCAGGGGAGGCAAGAGACC.

Points on this clone: The read halts 3 residues ahead of the CDR3 end, with the missing end drawn from the germline J gene. This rearrangement joins TRBV7-2 to TRBJ1-4; D perhaps matches TRBD1 (5 bases). The germline gives CDR1 SGHTA, CDR2 FQGNSA. With 5 bases removed from V and 3 bases from J, the gap between germline ends came to 13 bases. This CDR3 comprises 15 residues. The CDR3 DNA, read in part, is TGTGCCAGCAGCCATTGGGGGGTTTCTAATGAAAAA. It yields the protein CASSHWGVSNEK. The full-length CDR3 reads as CASSHWGVSNEKLFF.

In the case of this clone: The read ends 3 residues early relative to the CDR3; the germline J gene fills the gap. V is TRBV19 and J is TRBJ2-1; 8 bases align to TRBD1. From germline, CDR1 is LNHDA and CDR2 SQIVND (reference sequence). This CDR3 region has 15 residues. With V trimmed by 4 bases and J by 0 bases, 2 bases remained unmatched. CDR3 DNA (partial): TGTGCCAGTAGTAGGGACAGGACCTCCTACAATGAG. This sequence encodes CASSRDRTSYNE. The complete CDR3 sequence is CASSRDRTSYNEQFF.

Remarks on this clone: The CDR3 end is not reached by the read, which stops 3 residues before it; the germline J gene fills it in. The chain is built from TRBV7-9 and TRBJ1-3; D may be TRBD1 (5 bases). Per the germline V gene, CDR1 is SEHNR and CDR2 is FQNEAQ (reference sequence). Between the trimmed V and J ends, which lost 4 bases and 8 bases, there was a span of 12 bases. This CDR3 comprises 13 residues. The sequenced part of the CDR3 DNA is TGTGCCAGCAGCTCCTACGGGGGGGACACC. As protein: CASSSYGGDT. In full, the CDR3 reads CASSSYGGDTIYF.

A note on this clone: The CDR3 is cut off 3 residues early in the read; its end comes from the germline J gene. The chain employs TRBV7-2 and TRBJ1-1, with D perhaps TRBD1 (5 bases). Between the trimmed V and J ends, which lost 5 bases and 0 bases, there was a span of 10 bases. Germline CDR1 reads SGHTA; CDR2 reads FQGNSA. CDR3 length: 14 amino acids. The part of the CDR3 DNA that was read is TGTGCCAGCAGCGAACAGGCCATGAACACTGAA. Protein sequence: CASSEQAMNTE. The CDR3 in full is CASSEQAMNTEAFF.

As to this clone: Read data end 3 residues before the CDR3 end; the end is taken from the germline J gene. The rearrangement uses TRBV19 and TRBJ2-5; 7 bases align to TRBD2. The CDR3 is 16 residues long. Trimming cost V 4 bases and J 4 bases; bases outside gene matches: 12. Germline CDR1 reads LNHDA; CDR2 reads SQIVND (reference sequence). Partial CDR3 DNA: TGTGCCAGTAGTACCATTGCGGAGGGGAGGGGAGAGACC. Its protein is CASSTIAEGRGET. The CDR3 in full is CASSTIAEGRGETQYF.

As to this clone: The read falls 3 residues short of the CDR3 end, and the missing part is taken from the germline J gene. The chain has TRBV5-1 and TRBJ1-1; 9 bases map to TRBD1. The CDR3 has 12 residues. The V segment lost 7 bases and the J segment 5 bases; nucleotides outside the gene matches: 3. CDR1 and CDR2 from the germline V gene are SGHRS and YFSETQ. CDR3: CASLGQGTEAFF. CDR3 bases read: TGCGCCAGCTTGGGACAGGGAACTGAA. Together with reference TRBV5-1 and TRBJ1-1, the CDR3 gives the full variable domain: KAGVTQTPRYLIKTRGQQVTLSCSPISGHRSVSWYQQTPGQGLQFLFEYFSETQRNKGNFPGRFSGRQFSNSRSEMNVSTLELGDSALYLCASLGQGTEAFFGQGTRLTVV.

About this clone: The read ends 3 residues before the CDR3 terminus; that terminus is restored from the germline J gene. The chain joins TRBV5-1 to TRBJ2-2; 8 bases are shared with TRBD1. V shed 4 bases, J shed 6 bases, and the junction held 8 bases outside the gene matches. Per germline, CDR1 SGHRS and CDR2 YFSETQ. The CDR3 extends over 15 amino acids. This chain's CDR3 is CASSPGTGNAGELFF. The DNA read from the CDR3 is TGCGCCAGCAGCCCCGGGACAGGCAACGCCGGGGAG.

In regard to this clone: The CDR3 end is not reached by the read, which stops 3 residues before it; the germline J gene fills it in. The J gene is TRBJ1-2, the V gene TRBV18, with 8 positions matching TRBD1. The V gene's germline CDR1 is KGHSH and CDR2 LQKENI. Trimming took 8 bases from V and 3 from J; bases not matched to a gene: 5. The length of the CDR3 is 13 residues. The sequenced part of the CDR3 DNA is TGTGCCAGCGAGGACAGGGTAGACTATGGC. It specifies CASEDRVDYG. The complete CDR3 reads CASEDRVDYGYTF.

Incomplete CDR3 DNA: TGTGCCTGGAGTGAGACAGGCCCCGGGGAG. Translating gives CAWSETGPGE. The entire CDR3 sequence reads CAWSETGPGELFF. The chain joins TRBV30 to TRBJ2-2, with D perhaps TRBD1 (6 bases). The CDR3 end falls 3 residues outside the read, so it is completed with the germline J gene. CDR3 length: 13 amino acids. V was trimmed by 1 base and J by 6 bases, leaving 9 bases between them. Per germline, CDR1 GTSNPN and CDR2 SVGIG (reference sequence).

As to this clone: The read halts 3 residues ahead of the CDR3 end, with the missing end drawn from the germline J gene. The genes are TRBV19 and TRBJ2-1, with 7 bases lining up with TRBD1. There are 15 residues in the CDR3. Looked up from germline, CDR1 is LNHDA and CDR2 is SQIVND (reference sequence). V dropped 5 bases and J dropped 0; count of bases not matched to a gene: 4. The part of the CDR3 DNA that was read is TGTGCCAGTAGTCTGACAGGGAGCTCCTACAATGAG. Amino acids: CASSLTGSSYNE. The whole CDR3 sequence reads CASSLTGSSYNEQFF. Full variable domain (outside the CDR3, taken from reference TRBV19 and TRBJ2-1): DGGITQSPKYLFRKEGQNVTLSCEQNLNHDAMYWYRQDPGQGLRLIYYSQIVNDFQKGDIAEGYSVSREKKESFPLTVTSAQKNPTAFYLCASSLTGSSYNEQFFGPGTRLTVL.

The sequenced part of the CDR3 DNA is TGTGCCAGCTCACCTGGGCCCCTTGCAACTAATGAAAAA. As protein: CASSPGPLATNEK. The complete CDR3 protein is CASSPGPLATNEKLFF. The rearrangement joins TRBV18 to TRBJ1-4; D ambiguous. The read ends 3 residues early relative to the CDR3; the germline J gene fills the gap. Germline V gene sequence: CDR1 KGHSH, CDR2 LQKENI. Trimming cost V 3 bases and J 0 bases, with 11 bases left between them. This CDR3 is built from 16 residues.

About this clone itself: The read ends 3 residues before the CDR3 terminus; that terminus is restored from the germline J gene. The V call is TRBV19, the J call TRBJ1-4, with D maybe TRBD1 (6 bases). CDR3 size: 14 residues. CDR1 and CDR2 (germline): LNHDA, SQIVND (reference sequence). V was pared by 6 bases and J by 5 bases, with 13 bases between. The CDR3 region is CASSNRDLNEKLFF. The DNA read from the CDR3 is TGTGCCAGTAGCAACAGGGATCTGAATGAAAAA.

Comments on this clone: The read comes to an end 3 residues before the CDR3 does, leaving the germline J gene to fill in the end. The chain uses TRBV20-1 and TRBJ2-1, with 7 bases matching TRBD2. V trimming: 2 bases; J trimming: 8 bases; junction bases outside the gene matches: 9. This CDR3 spans 14 amino acids. Germline lookup yields CDR1 DFQATT and CDR2 SNEGSKA (reference sequence). The CDR3: CSARTSVGGDEQFF. The covered CDR3 bases are TGCAGTGCTAGAACTAGCGTCGGAGGGGATGAG.

On this clone itself: The CDR3 extends 3 residues past the end of the read, so its final part is completed from the germline J gene. This chain links TRBV7-8 with TRBJ2-1; unclear D gene. The CDR3 contains 12 residues. Trimming took off 0 bases at V and 8 bases at J, with 5 bases between the two ends. Germline V gene sequence: CDR1 SGHVS, CDR2 FQNEAQ. The CDR3 sequence is CASSLASYEQFF. The CDR3 bases that were read are TGTGCCAGCAGCTTAGCCTCCTATGAG.

For this clone: The CDR3 end falls 3 residues outside the read, so it is completed with the germline J gene. The rearrangement links TRBV7-6 to TRBJ2-2; 7 nucleotides agree with TRBD1. This CDR3 is 18 amino acids long. Germline loops: CDR1 SGHVS, CDR2 FNYEAQ. V shed 10 bases and J 5 bases; nucleotides not matched to a gene: 22. CDR3 amino acids: CATREGAATRLWTGELFF. CDR3 DNA, as far as it was read: TGTGCCACCCGCGAGGGGGCGGCGACCAGGTTGTGGACCGGGGAG. Drawing the rest from reference TRBV7-6 and TRBJ2-2, the complete variable domain is GAGVSQSPRYKVTKRGQDVALRCDPISGHVSLYWYRQALGQGPEFLTYFNYEAQQDKSGLPNDRFSAERPEGSISTLTIQRTEQRDSAMYRCATREGAATRLWTGELFFGEGSRLTVL.

About this clone itself: The sequence runs out 3 residues before the end of the CDR3; the remainder is reconstructed from the germline J gene. The chain joins TRBV11-1 to TRBJ2-7; the D gene is possibly TRBD2 (6 bases). Germline assignment: CDR1 SGHAT and CDR2 FQDESV (reference sequence). This CDR3 comprises 14 residues. Trimming pared 4 bases from V and 3 bases from J, leaving 13 bases between. The sequenced part of the CDR3 DNA is TGTGCCAGCAGCTCCGCCGGGGGTCTCTACGAG. The encoded protein is CASSSAGGLYE. From start to end, the CDR3 is CASSSAGGLYEQYF.

Comment on this clone: The CDR3 goes on 3 residues after the read ends, and that part is filled in from the germline J gene. The rearrangement joins TRBV19 to TRBJ2-1, with 12 bases lining up with TRBD2. The germline CDR1 and CDR2 sequences are LNHDA and SQIVND (reference sequence). The J segment lost 7 bases and the V segment lost 0 bases, leaving 13 bases of the junction unmatched. CDR3 length: 19 residues. This CDR3 is CASSIDWTSGDVRGNEQFF. The sequenced part of the CDR3 DNA is TGTGCCAGTAGTATAGATTGGACTAGCGGGGACGTACGGGGGAATGAG. The full variable domain, completed using reference TRBV19 and TRBJ2-1, is DGGITQSPKYLFRKEGQNVTLSCEQNLNHDAMYWYRQDPGQGLRLIYYSQIVNDFQKGDIAEGYSVSREKKESFPLTVTSAQKNPTAFYLCASSIDWTSGDVRGNEQFFGPGTRLTVL.

Points on this clone: The CDR3 end falls 3 residues outside the read, so it is completed with the germline J gene. The chain carries TRBV2 and TRBJ1-3; D may be TRBD1 (6 bases). Germline CDR1 is SNHLY and CDR2 is FYNNEI. The CDR3 contains 18 residues. V was shortened by 3 bases and J by 0 bases, with 18 bases between the two germline ends. The covered CDR3 bases are TGTGCCAGCAGTGAGAGAAACACAGGGCTCTACTCTGGAAACACC. Amino acids: CASSERNTGLYSGNT. The full CDR3 protein reads CASSERNTGLYSGNTIYF.